Below, 5 T cell receptor beta chains from the same sample are listed, as sequenced in a study of T cell clonality in common variable immunodeficiency (dated by TCRdb to about 2015). Receptor amplification or capture employed the immunoSEQ multiplex PCR assay. TCRdb mirrors the immuneACCESS table, restricted to in-frame sequences. Some clones are absent from its copies; in checked studies, under half trace to an unresolved V gene, and the reason for the others is unknown. This sample shows 30,000 to 40,000 clones, and none of them turns up only once. Roughly a tenth of the sample is taken by the ten largest. Sequences were obtained from peripheral blood mononuclear cells. Receptor source: a person aged 18 to 70 in good health.

This clone has ten or more counts. Other DNA sequences in the same sample also yield this CDR3. This CDR3 is CASSEGLASTDTQYF. The part of the CDR3 DNA that was read is TGCGCCAGCAGTGAGGGACTAGCTAGCACAGATACG. This sequence joins TRBV10-1 and TRBJ2-3; 8 positions match TRBD2. The read halts 3 residues ahead of the CDR3 end, with the missing end drawn from the germline J gene. Germline values: CDR1 WNHNN, CDR2 SYGVQD (reference sequence). After removal of 2 bases from V and 0 bases from J, the junction contained 1 base not matched to a gene. This CDR3 is 15 amino acids long.

This clone has ten or more counts. The read halts 3 residues ahead of the CDR3 end, with the missing end drawn from the germline J gene. The rearrangement links TRBV19 to TRBJ2-1; D remains ambiguous. The CDR3 consists of 14 residues. V was pared by 2 bases and J by 3 bases, with 8 bases between. Per the germline V gene, CDR1 is LNHDA and CDR2 is SQIVND (reference sequence). This CDR3 reads CASSILLFYNEQFF. CDR3 DNA (partial): TGTGCCAGTAGTATACTCCTGTTCTACAATGAG.

This clone was counted at least ten times. The read halts 3 residues ahead of the CDR3 end, with the missing end drawn from the germline J gene. The chain combines TRBV7-2 with TRBJ2-3; TRBD2 aligns across 8 bases. V was clipped by 3 bases and J by 5 bases; unmatched bases: 4. The CDR3 has 14 residues. From germline, CDR1 is SGHTA and CDR2 FQGNSA. The CDR3 sequence is CASSFPGGGDTQYF. The sequenced part of the CDR3 DNA is TGTGCCAGCAGCTTCCCGGGGGGGGGAGATACG.

Of note for this clone: The read ends 3 residues before the CDR3 terminus; that terminus is restored from the germline J gene. The gene calls are TRBV7-9 and TRBJ1-2; D call uncertain. Germline V CDR1 and CDR2: SEHNR, FQNEAQ (reference sequence). The CDR3 totals 14 residues. CDR3 residues: CASSSSGSSYDYTF. The sequenced part of the CDR3 DNA is TGTGCCAGCAGCTCTAGCGGGAGCTCCTACGAC.

This clone appeared many times. Read data end 3 residues before the CDR3 end; the end is taken from the germline J gene. The chain couples TRBV7-8 to TRBJ1-1, with D perhaps TRBD1 (5 bases). The germline V and J ends were trimmed by 11 bases and 2 bases, with 15 bases remaining between them. The CDR3 consists of 13 residues. CDR1 is SGHVS and CDR2 is FQNEAQ in the germline V gene. The sequenced part of the CDR3 DNA is TGTGCCTCAAGGGGCAGGATTAACACTGAA. Encoded protein: CASRGRINTE. The complete CDR3 reads CASRGRINTEAFF.